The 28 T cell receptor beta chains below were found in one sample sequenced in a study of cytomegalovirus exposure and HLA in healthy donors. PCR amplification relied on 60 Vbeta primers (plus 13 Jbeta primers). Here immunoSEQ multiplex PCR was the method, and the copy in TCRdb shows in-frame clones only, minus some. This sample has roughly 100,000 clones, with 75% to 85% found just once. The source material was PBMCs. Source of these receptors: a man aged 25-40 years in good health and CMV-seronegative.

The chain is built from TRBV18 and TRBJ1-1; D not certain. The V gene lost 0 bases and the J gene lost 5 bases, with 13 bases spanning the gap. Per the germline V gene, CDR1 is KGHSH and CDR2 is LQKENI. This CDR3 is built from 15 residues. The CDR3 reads CASSPPSVVRTEAFF. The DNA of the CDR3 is TGTGCCAGCTCACCACCGTCGGTGGTCCGTACTGAAGCTTTCTTT.

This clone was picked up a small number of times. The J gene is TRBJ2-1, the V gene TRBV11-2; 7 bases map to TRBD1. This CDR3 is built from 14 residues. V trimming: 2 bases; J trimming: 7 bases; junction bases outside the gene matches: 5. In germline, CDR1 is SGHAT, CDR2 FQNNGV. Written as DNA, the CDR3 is TGTGCCAGCAGCTTACATGGCAGGGGGAATGAGCAGTTCTTC. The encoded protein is CASSLHGRGNEQFF. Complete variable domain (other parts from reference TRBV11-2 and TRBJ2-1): EAGVAQSPRYKIIEKRQSVAFWCNPISGHATLYWYQQILGQGPKLLIQFQNNGVVDDSQLPKDRFSAERLKGVDSTLKIQPAKLEDSAVYLCASSLHGRGNEQFFGPGTRLTVL.

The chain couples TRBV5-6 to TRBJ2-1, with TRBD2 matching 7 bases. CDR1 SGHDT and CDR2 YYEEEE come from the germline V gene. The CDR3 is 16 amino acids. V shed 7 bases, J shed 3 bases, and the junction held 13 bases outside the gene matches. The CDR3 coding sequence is TGTGCCAGCGGAGGTTGGGGGGGATTGGGCTACAATGAGCAGTTCTTC. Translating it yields CASGGWGGLGYNEQFF. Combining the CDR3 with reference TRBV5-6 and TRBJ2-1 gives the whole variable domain DAGVTQSPTHLIKTRGQQVTLRCSPKSGHDTVSWYQQALGQGPQFIFQYYEEEERQRGNFPDRFSGHQFPNYSSELNVNALLLGDSALYLCASGGWGGLGYNEQFFGPGTRLTVL.

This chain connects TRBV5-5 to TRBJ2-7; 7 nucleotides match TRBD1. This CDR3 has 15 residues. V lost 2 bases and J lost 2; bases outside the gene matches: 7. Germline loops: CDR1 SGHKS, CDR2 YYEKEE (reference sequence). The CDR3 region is CASSFSPGQTYEQYF. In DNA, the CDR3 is TGTGCCAGCAGCTTCTCTCCGGGACAGACCTACGAGCAGTACTTC.

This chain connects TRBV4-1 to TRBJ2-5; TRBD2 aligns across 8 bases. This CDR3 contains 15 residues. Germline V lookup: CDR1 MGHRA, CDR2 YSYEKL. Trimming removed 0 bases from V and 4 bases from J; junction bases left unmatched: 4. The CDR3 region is CASSQEGSGVETQYF. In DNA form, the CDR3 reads TGCGCCAGCAGCCAAGAAGGTAGCGGGGTAGAGACCCAGTACTTC.

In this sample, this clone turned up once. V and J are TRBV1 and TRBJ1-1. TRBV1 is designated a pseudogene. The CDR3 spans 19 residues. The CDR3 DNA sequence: TGCACCAGCAGCCAAGAAGAGGGGGAGGGGCTTTCCTTGAACACTGAAGCTTTCTTT. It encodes CTSSQEEGEGLSLNTEAFF.

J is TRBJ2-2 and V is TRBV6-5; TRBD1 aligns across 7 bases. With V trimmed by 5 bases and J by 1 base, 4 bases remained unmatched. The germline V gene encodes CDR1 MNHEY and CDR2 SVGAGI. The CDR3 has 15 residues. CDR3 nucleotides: TGTGCCAGCAGTCCAGACAGGGTGAACACCGGGGAGCTGTTTTTT. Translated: CASSPDRVNTGELFF.

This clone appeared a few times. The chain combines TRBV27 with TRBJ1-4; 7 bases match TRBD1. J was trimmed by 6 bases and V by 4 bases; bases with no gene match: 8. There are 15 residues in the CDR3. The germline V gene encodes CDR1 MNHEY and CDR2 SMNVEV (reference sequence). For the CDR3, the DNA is TGTGCCAGCAGTTCTTATACCGGGACAGATGAAAAACTGTTTTTT. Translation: CASSSYTGTDEKLFF.

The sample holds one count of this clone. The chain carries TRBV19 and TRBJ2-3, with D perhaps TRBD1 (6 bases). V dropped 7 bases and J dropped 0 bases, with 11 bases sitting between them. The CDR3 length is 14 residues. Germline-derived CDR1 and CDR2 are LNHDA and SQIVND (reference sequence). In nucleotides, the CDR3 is TGTGCCAGTAAACCGGGACACAGCACAGATACGCAGTATTTT. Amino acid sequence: CASKPGHSTDTQYF. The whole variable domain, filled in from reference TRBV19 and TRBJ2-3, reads DGGITQSPKYLFRKEGQNVTLSCEQNLNHDAMYWYRQDPGQGLRLIYYSQIVNDFQKGDIAEGYSVSREKKESFPLTVTSAQKNPTAFYLCASKPGHSTDTQYFGPGTRLTVL.

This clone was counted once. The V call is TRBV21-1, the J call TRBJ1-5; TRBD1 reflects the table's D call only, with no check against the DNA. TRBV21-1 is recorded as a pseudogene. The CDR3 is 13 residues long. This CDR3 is CASSKGQNQPQHF. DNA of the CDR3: TGTGCCAGCAGCAAGGGGCAGAATCAGCCCCAGCATTTT.

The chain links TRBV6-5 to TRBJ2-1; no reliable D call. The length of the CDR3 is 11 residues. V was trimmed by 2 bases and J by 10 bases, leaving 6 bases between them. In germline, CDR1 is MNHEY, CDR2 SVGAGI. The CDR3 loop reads CASSYAREQFF. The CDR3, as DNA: TGTGCCAGCAGTTACGCGAGGGAGCAGTTCTTC.

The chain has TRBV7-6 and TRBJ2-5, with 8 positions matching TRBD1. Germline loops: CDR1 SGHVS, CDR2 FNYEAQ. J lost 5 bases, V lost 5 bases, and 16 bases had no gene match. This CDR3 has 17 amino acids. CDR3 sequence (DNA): TGTGCCAGCAGCCCCCCCCGCCAGGGGGCAGGTGGGGAGACCCAGTACTTC. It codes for CASSPPRQGAGGETQYF.

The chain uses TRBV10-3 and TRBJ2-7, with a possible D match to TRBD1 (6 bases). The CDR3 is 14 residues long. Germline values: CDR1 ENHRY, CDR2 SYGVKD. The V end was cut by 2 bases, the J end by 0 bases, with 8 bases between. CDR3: CAISEGQSSYEQYF. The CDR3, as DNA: TGTGCCATCAGTGAGGGACAGAGCTCCTACGAGCAGTACTTC.

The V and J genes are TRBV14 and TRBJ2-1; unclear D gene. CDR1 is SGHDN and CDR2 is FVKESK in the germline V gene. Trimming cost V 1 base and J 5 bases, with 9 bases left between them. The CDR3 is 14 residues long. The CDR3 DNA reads TGTGCCAGCAGCCAAGGAGGTAGGCACAATGAGCAGTTCTTC. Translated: CASSQGGRHNEQFF.

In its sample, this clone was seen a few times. The DNA for the CDR3 is TGTGCCAGCAGCTTAGGGGCTAGCGGGGGTCAAGAGACCCAGTACTTC. Residues: CASSLGASGGQETQYF. This chain joins TRBV7-9 and TRBJ2-5, with 10 bases that match TRBD2. Losses at the gene ends were 1 base for V and 2 bases for J; bases not matched to a gene: 4. This CDR3 contains 16 residues. Germline V gene lookup returns CDR1 SEHNR and CDR2 FQNEAQ (reference sequence).

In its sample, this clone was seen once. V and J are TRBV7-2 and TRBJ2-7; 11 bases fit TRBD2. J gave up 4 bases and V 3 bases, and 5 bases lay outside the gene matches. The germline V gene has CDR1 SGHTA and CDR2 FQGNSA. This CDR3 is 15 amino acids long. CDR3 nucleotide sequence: TGTGCCAGCAGCTTTGGGACTAGCGGAACTTACGAGCAGTACTTC. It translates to CASSFGTSGTYEQYF.

CDR3 coding DNA: TGTGCCAGCAGTTCGTTGACAGGGTCGAACACTGAAGCTTTCTTT. Protein sequence: CASSSLTGSNTEAFF. The chain is built from TRBV28 and TRBJ1-1; TRBD1 agrees at 7 bases. CDR1 and CDR2 from the germline V gene are MDHEN and SYDVKM. The V segment lost 4 bases and the J segment 1 base; nucleotides outside the gene matches: 6. This CDR3 is 15 amino acids long. The full variable domain, in which reference TRBV28 and TRBJ1-1 provide the parts outside the CDR3, is DVKVTQSSRYLVKRTGEKVFLECVQDMDHENMFWYRQDPGLGLRLIYFSYDVKMKEKGDIPEGYSVSREKKERFSLILESASTNQTSMYLCASSSLTGSNTEAFFGQGTRLTVV.

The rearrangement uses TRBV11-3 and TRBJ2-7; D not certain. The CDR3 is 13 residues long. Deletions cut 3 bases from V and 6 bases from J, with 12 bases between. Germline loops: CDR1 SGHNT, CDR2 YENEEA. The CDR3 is CASSFLAGSEQYF. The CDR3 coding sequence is TGTGCCAGCAGCTTCCTTGCCGGGTCCGAGCAGTACTTC.

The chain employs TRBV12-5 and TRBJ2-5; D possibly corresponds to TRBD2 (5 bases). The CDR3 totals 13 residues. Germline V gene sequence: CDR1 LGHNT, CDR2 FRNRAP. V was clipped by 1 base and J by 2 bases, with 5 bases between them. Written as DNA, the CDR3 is TGTGCTAGTGGTTTGGCGGGGCAAGAGACCCAGTACTTC. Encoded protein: CASGLAGQETQYF.

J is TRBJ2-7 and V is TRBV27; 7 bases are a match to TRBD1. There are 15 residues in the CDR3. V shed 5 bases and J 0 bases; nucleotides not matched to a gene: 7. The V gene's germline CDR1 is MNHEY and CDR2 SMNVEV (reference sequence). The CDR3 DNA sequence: TGTGCCAGCAGTCCACTGGGACAGACCTCCTACGAGCAGTACTTC. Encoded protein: CASSPLGQTSYEQYF.

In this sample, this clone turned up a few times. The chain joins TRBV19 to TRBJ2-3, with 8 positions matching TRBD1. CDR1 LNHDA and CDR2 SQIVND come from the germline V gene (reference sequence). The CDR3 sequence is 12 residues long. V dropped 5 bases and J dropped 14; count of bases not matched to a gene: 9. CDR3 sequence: CASSVTGGPPYF. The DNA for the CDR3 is TGTGCCAGTAGTGTCACAGGGGGGCCCCCGTATTTT.

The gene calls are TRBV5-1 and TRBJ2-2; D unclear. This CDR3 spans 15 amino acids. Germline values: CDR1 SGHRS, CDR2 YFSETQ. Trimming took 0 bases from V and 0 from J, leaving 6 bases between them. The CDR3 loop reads CASSLDSPNTGELFF. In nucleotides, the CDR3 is TGCGCCAGCAGCTTGGACAGCCCGAACACCGGGGAGCTGTTTTTT.

The CDR3 DNA sequence: TGCAGCGTTGAAGACATACAGGGGGCAAAGGGCACAGATACGCAGTATTTT. Translation: CSVEDIQGAKGTDTQYF. The V call is TRBV29-1, the J call TRBJ2-3, with 9 bases identical to TRBD1. The CDR3 spans 17 residues. The V gene's germline CDR1 is SQVTM and CDR2 ANQGSEA. With V trimmed by 0 bases and J by 1 base, 8 bases remained unmatched.

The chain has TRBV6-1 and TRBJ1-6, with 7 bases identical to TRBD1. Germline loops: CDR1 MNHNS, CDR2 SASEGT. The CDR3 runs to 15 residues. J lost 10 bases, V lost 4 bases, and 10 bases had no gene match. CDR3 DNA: TGTGCCAGCAGTGCCTCGGGGACAGCAGCGTCACCCCTCCACTTT. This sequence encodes CASSASGTAASPLHF.

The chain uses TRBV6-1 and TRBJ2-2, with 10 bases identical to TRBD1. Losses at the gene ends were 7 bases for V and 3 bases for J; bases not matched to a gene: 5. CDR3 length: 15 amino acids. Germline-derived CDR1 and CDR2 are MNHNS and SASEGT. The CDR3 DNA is TGTGCCAGCATTAAAGGGACAGGGGACACCGGGGAGCTGTTTTTT. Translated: CASIKGTGDTGELFF.

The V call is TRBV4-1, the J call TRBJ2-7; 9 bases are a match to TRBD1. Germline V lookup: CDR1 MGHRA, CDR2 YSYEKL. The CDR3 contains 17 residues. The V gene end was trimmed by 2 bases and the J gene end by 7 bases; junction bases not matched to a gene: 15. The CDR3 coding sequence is TGCGCCAGCAGCCAACTTACAGGGGGCGGAAATTTGCAGGAGCAGTACTTC. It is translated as CASSQLTGGGNLQEQYF.

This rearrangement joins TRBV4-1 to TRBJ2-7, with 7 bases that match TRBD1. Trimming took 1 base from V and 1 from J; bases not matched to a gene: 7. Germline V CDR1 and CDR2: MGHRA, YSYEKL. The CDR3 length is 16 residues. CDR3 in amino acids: CASSQGPGGTSYEQYF. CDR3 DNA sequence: TGCGCCAGCAGCCAAGGCCCAGGGGGAACTTCCTACGAGCAGTACTTC.

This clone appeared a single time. In DNA, the CDR3 is TGTGCCAGCAGTGAAACGGGACAGGGGTATGGCTACACCTTC. Translation: CASSETGQGYGYTF. This chain connects TRBV6-1 to TRBJ1-2; 10 bases align to TRBD1. Germline CDR1 is MNHNS and CDR2 is SASEGT. The CDR3 contains 14 residues. V lost 2 bases and J lost 5; bases outside the gene matches: 2.